Reported below is one TCR beta chain. In the authors' methods: Researchers report that nucleated cell counts were estimated from reference gene primer amplification. Profiled with immunoSEQ multiplex PCR; TCRdb holds only in-frame clones, not every one. V and J calls and clone size are given by that table; D and trimming were obtained from the DNA. Of about 240,000 clones in the sample, about 81% were seen once. These data are taken from a study of blood T cell repertoires in COVID-19. Study-level background: Specimens from acute and convalescent COVID-19 originated in the United States, Italy and Spain. PBMCs, B-cell-depleted T cells, or T cells were the source of the cDNA or gDNA that made up the material.

Sequencing was performed on peripheral blood. The source is a woman aged 60-75 years with active or convalescent COVID-19.

CDR3 sequence reads: CASSLGQGISNTEAFF. CDR3 DNA sequence: TGCGCCAGCAGCTTGGGACAGGGGATCTCGAACACTGAAGCTTTCTTT. This chain uses TRBV5-1 with TRBJ1-1; TRBD1 agrees at 8 bases. In germline, CDR1 is SGHRS, CDR2 YFSETQ. The V segment lost 0 bases and the J segment 1 base; nucleotides outside the gene matches: 5. The CDR3 is 16 residues long.